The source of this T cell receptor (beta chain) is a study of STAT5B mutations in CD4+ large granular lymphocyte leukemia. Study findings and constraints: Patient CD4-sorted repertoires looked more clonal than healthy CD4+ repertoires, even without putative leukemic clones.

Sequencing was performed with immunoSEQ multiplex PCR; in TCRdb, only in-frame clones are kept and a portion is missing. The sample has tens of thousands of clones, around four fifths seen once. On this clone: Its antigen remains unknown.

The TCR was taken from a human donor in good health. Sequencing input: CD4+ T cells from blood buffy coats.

The CDR3 nucleotides read TGCGCCAGCAGTCACGGACAGGAAGCCAAAAACATTCAGTACTTC. This encodes CASSHGQEAKNIQYF. V usage is TRBV10-2 and J usage is TRBJ2-4, with 7 nucleotides matching TRBD1. The junction had 4 bases not matched to a gene; V was cut back by 5 bases and J by 0 bases. The V gene's germline CDR1 is WSHSY and CDR2 SAAADI. The CDR3 loop spans 15 amino acids.